This T cell receptor beta chain was identified during a study of cytomegalovirus exposure and HLA in healthy donors. The PCR had 60 Vbeta and 13 Jbeta primers. Using immunoSEQ multiplex PCR, the repertoire was profiled, and TCRdb retains in-frame clones only, with some absent. In the table there are some 99,000 clones, less than 70% of which are singletons. V trimming: 2 bases; J trimming: 8 bases; junction bases outside the gene matches: 17. Germline values: CDR1 MNHEY, CDR2 SMNVEV (reference sequence). The CDR3 covers 19 residues. This receptor was obtained from a female donor in good health and CMV-seronegative. The sequenced sample was PBMCs. The chain has TRBV27 and TRBJ2-2; TRBD2 matches 10 bases. The DNA for the CDR3 is TGTGCCAGCAGTTTACAGTTTAGCCCCCTACTAGCGGGAAGTGGGGAGCTGTTTTTT. It yields the protein CASSLQFSPLLAGSGELFF.